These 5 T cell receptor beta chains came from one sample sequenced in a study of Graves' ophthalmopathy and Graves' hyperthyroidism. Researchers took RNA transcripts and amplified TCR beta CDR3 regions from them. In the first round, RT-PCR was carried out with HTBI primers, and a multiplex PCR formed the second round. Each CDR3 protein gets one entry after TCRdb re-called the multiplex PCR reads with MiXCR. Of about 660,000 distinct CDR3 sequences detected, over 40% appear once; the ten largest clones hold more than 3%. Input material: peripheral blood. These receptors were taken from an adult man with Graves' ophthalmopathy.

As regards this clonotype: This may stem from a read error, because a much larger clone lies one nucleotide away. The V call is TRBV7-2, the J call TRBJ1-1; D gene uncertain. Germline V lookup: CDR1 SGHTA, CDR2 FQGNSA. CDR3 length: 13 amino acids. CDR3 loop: CASRAAGPTEALF. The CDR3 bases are TGTGCCAGCAGAGCCGCGGGCCCCACTGAAGCTCTCTTT.

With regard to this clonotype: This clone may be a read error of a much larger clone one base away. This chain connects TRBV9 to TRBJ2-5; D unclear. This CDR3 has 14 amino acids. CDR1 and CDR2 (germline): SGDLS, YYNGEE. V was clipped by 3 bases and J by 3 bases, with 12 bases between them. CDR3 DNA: TGTGCCAGCAGCGCGACCACCCCGGAAGAGACCCAGTACTTC. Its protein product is CASSATTPEETQYF.

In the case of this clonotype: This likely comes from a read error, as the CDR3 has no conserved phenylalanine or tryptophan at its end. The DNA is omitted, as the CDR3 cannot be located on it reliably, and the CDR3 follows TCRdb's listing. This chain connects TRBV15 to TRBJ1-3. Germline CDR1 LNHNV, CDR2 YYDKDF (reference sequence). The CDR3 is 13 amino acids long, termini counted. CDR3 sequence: CATSRDLGLAGGT.

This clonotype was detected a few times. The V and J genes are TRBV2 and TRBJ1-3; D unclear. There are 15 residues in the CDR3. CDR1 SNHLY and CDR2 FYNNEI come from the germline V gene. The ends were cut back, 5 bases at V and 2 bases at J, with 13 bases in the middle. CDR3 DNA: TGTGCCAGCAGTACTGGGTGGGATGCTGGAAACACCATATATTTT. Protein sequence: CASSTGWDAGNTIYF. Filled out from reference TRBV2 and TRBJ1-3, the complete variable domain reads EPEVTQTPSHQVTQMGQEVILRCVPISNHLYFYWYRQILGQKVEFLVSFYNNEISEKSEIFDDQFSVERPDGSNFTLKIRSTKLEDSAMYFCASSTGWDAGNTIYFGEGSWLTVV.

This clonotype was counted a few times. As DNA, the CDR3 is TGTGCCAGCAGCGTAGGACCGGGGGGGCATCAAGAGACCCAGTACTTC. Its protein product is CASSVGPGGHQETQYF. This chain links TRBV9 with TRBJ2-5; 8 bases agree with TRBD2. Germline CDR1 reads SGDLS; CDR2 reads YYNGEE. CDR3 length equals 16 residues. With 0 bases clipped from V and 2 bases from J, the junction kept 6 bases outside the gene matches.